This T cell receptor beta chain comes out of a study of T cell responses to AZD1222 COVID-19 vaccine. Measured with immunoSEQ multiplex PCR; TCRdb has only the in-frame clones, and not every one. The sample includes 140,000 or so clones, approximately 86% of them seen just once. Study-wide findings and caveats: Dominant at 160-218 and 743-854, vaccine-associated CD4 TCRs also spanned spike. The sample set comprised mostly white British donors with more females, and clonal diversity was possibly underestimated. Spike-specific TCR breadth and depth rose after two AZD1222 doses.

The table lists this clone with a count of one. Its antigen remains unidentified. With 3 bases removed from V and 9 bases from J, the gap between germline ends came to 14 bases. The CDR3 has 14 residues. In germline, CDR1 is MGHRA, CDR2 YSYEKL. The sequences come from peripheral blood, collected 28 days after the second dose of the MenACWY control vaccine. The rearrangement uses TRBV4-1 and TRBJ1-4; a possible D gene is TRBD1 (6 bases). The sequence was collected from an adult who received the MenACWY meningococcal vaccine as a control. Here the CDR3 reads CASSQPGHRKKLFF. The CDR3 nucleotides are TGCGCCAGCAGCCAGCCGGGACATCGGAAAAAACTGTTTTTT.